This TCR beta chain appears in the sequencing data of a study of CD8+ T cells in alopecia areata. Overall study context: Tofacitinib administration to treated patients was oral, at 5 to 10 mg twice daily.

Comment on this clone: The antigen is unknown.

Trimming removed 7 bases at V and 1 base at J, with 18 bases between. Looked up from germline, CDR1 is MGHDK and CDR2 is SYGVNS. CDR3 size: 16 residues. Notes on the study in general: Tofacitinib significantly brought down scalp clonality and expanded CD8+ clones among top 100.

Documented treatment: oral pan-JAK inhibitor, 5-10 mg twice daily. In each case, RNA was isolated and then reverse transcribed into cDNA as the sequencing template. Data came from immunoSEQ multiplex PCR; TCRdb stores just in-frame clones and leaves some out. The sample includes more than 130,000 clones, roughly four fifths of them seen just once. The chain employs TRBV25-1 and TRBJ2-3; D is unclear. This receptor was identified in a human donor with alopecia areata. The specimen was CD8+ T cells sorted from blood, collected at week 4, from a patient treated with tofacitinib. Written as DNA, the CDR3 is TGTGCCAGCACCGGGTGGGGTAGTGGGGGCACAGATACGCAGTATTTT. Translation gives CASTGWGSGGTDTQYF.